Sequencing of this T cell receptor beta chain was carried out in a study of molecular identifiers for immune sequencing clone quantification. The germline V gene has CDR1 LGHDT and CDR2 YNNKEL (reference sequence). The trim removed 4 bases at V and 5 bases at J, leaving 5 bases unmatched. This CDR3 is 15 amino acids long. The authors sorted naive CD8 T cells as CD8+CD4-CCR7+CD45RA+. Bulk TCR library preparation followed previously described methods with listed TCR primers. TCRdb reanalysed the PCR reads using MiXCR and keeps one entry per CDR3 protein. The sample consists of about 68,000 distinct CDR3 sequences, 15% to 20% of them appearing once.

The genes are TRBV3-1 and TRBJ2-3; 11 bases fit TRBD2. Input material: naive CD8+ T cells from blood, with Jurkat cell RNA spiked in. The subset is: FACS-sorted CD8+CD4-CCR7+CD45RA+ naive T cells. The receptor comes from a human donor in good health. Some libraries in this study had Jurkat cell RNA spiked in. This CDR3 reads CASSPWTSGLDTQYF. The CDR3 DNA reads as TGTGCCAGCAGCCCCTGGACTAGCGGGTTAGATACGCAGTATTTT.